Below, 27 T cell receptor beta chains from the same sample are listed, as sequenced in a study of Tregs in tolerant kidney transplant recipients. Produced via immunoSEQ multiplex PCR; TCRdb's table is partial and in-frame only. The top ten clones hold around 5.5% of a sample with over 55,000 clones, about 86% of them seen once. The sequenced sample consisted of CD4+ T cells from blood. Receptors were obtained from a human donor in good health.

The CDR3 bases are TGTGCCAGCAGCGCCGTGGACTTGGGGGCCACCATATATTTT. Protein: CASSAVDLGATIYF. J is TRBJ1-3 and V is TRBV5-6, with D possibly TRBD1 on 6 matching bases. The CDR3 sequence is 14 residues long. Germline V gene data show CDR1 as SGHDT and CDR2 as YYEEEE. V gave up 4 bases and J gave up 9 bases, with 17 bases separating them.

The V call is TRBV7-6, the J call TRBJ1-3; D gene ambiguous. Germline-derived CDR1 and CDR2 are SGHVS and FNYEAQ. The germline V and J ends were trimmed by 1 base and 4 bases, with 11 bases remaining between them. The CDR3 spans 15 residues. DNA of the CDR3: TGTGCCAGCAGCTTAGAGGGCGCCGGGGGAAACACCATATATTTT. Its translation: CASSLEGAGGNTIYF.

V usage is TRBV11-1 and J usage is TRBJ2-7; 12 bases match TRBD2. Germline CDR1 reads SGHAT; CDR2 reads FQDESV (reference sequence). V gave up 5 bases and J gave up 0 bases; unmatched junction bases: 5. The CDR3 consists of 16 residues. The CDR3, as DNA: TGTGCCAGCAGCCCGGCGGGACTAGCGGGCTCCTACGAGCAGTACTTC. Protein sequence: CASSPAGLAGSYEQYF.

The chain recombines TRBV5-4 with TRBJ2-1, with D possibly matching TRBD2 (6 bases). The CDR3 contains 15 residues. Trimming removed 4 bases at V and 1 base at J, with 12 bases between. CDR1 SGHNT and CDR2 YYREEE come from the germline V gene (reference sequence). This CDR3 is CASSPDGGSYNEQFF. DNA of the CDR3: TGTGCCAGCAGCCCCGATGGAGGGTCCTACAATGAGCAGTTCTTC.

The rearrangement uses TRBV18 and TRBJ2-7; 10 nucleotides agree with TRBD2. This CDR3 has 16 residues. From germline, CDR1 is KGHSH and CDR2 LQKENI. V gave up 3 bases and J gave up 4 bases; unmatched junction bases: 9. This CDR3 is CASSPPSGSLSYEQYF. The CDR3 DNA sequence: TGTGCCAGCTCACCGCCTAGCGGGAGTCTCAGTTACGAGCAGTACTTC.

The rearrangement links TRBV9 to TRBJ2-1; no firm D call. The CDR3 consists of 15 residues. The V and J ends lost 3 bases and 4 bases respectively, with 14 bases between them. Per the germline V gene, CDR1 is SGDLS and CDR2 is YYNGEE. CDR3 amino acids: CASSGYFGVYNEQFF. DNA of the CDR3: TGTGCCAGCAGCGGGTATTTCGGAGTATACAATGAGCAGTTCTTC.

This chain connects TRBV30 to TRBJ2-6, with D perhaps being TRBD1 or TRBD2 (5 bases each). The germline V gene has CDR1 GTSNPN and CDR2 SVGIG (reference sequence). V was shortened by 5 bases and J by 1 base, with 12 bases between the two germline ends. The CDR3 has 15 residues. The CDR3 bases are TGTGCCTGGGCCCGCTGGGGGTCTGGGGCCAACGTCCTGACTTTC. It translates to CAWARWGSGANVLTF.

The gene calls are TRBV18 and TRBJ1-3; D is unclear. The CDR3 has 14 amino acids. Trimming left V 2 bases short and J 2 bases short, with 7 bases between. Germline lookup yields CDR1 KGHSH and CDR2 LQKENI. In nucleotides, the CDR3 is TGTGCCAGCTCACCATGGGAGGCTGGAAACACCATATATTTT. Protein: CASSPWEAGNTIYF. The full variable domain, completed using reference TRBV18 and TRBJ1-3, is NAGVMQNPRHLVRRRGQEARLRCSPMKGHSHVYWYRQLPEEGLKFMVYLQKENIIDESGMPKERFSAEFPKEGPSILRIQQVVRGDSAAYFCASSPWEAGNTIYFGEGSWLTVV.

The chain carries TRBV6-5 and TRBJ2-7, with D unresolved. The CDR3 covers 11 residues. The V end was cut by 6 bases, the J end by 4 bases, with 7 bases between. Per the germline V gene, CDR1 is MNHEY and CDR2 is SVGAGI. CDR3 sequence reads: CASSRLYEQYF. In DNA, the CDR3 is TGTGCCAGCAGCCGCCTTTACGAGCAGTACTTC.

This clone came up once. This chain joins TRBV4-1 and TRBJ1-2; 12 bases fit TRBD1. Losses at the gene ends were 7 bases for V and 8 bases for J; bases not matched to a gene: 14. The CDR3 consists of 16 residues. Germline CDR1 MGHRA, CDR2 YSYEKL. The CDR3 nucleotides are TGCGCCAGCACCTCAAGAAGGGGACAGGGGGCATCGGGCTACACCTTC. Residues: CASTSRRGQGASGYTF.

The gene calls are TRBV5-1 and TRBJ2-3; possible D gene TRBD2, 6 bases. This CDR3 region has 12 residues. Looked up from germline, CDR1 is SGHRS and CDR2 is YFSETQ. Trimming took 3 bases from V and 10 from J, leaving 12 bases between them. CDR3 nucleotides: TGCGCCAGCAGCTGGGACTCCCCCCCGCAGTATTTT. Its translation is CASSWDSPPQYF.

V usage is TRBV7-9 and J usage is TRBJ2-1, with 9 bases identical to TRBD2. V lost 2 bases to trimming and J lost 9 bases; unmatched junction nucleotides: 11. Germline V gives CDR1 SEHNR, CDR2 FQNEAQ (reference sequence). The CDR3 is 16 residues long. CDR3 loop: CASSLPFAGGPSEQFF. The CDR3 region has the DNA TGTGCCAGCAGCTTACCTTTTGCGGGAGGGCCCTCTGAGCAGTTCTTC.

The CDR3 bases are TGTGCCATCAGTGAGGCCCCCATGGGACTAGCGGACTCCTACGAGCAGTACTTC. Its protein product is CAISEAPMGLADSYEQYF. This chain connects TRBV10-3 to TRBJ2-7; 11 nucleotides line up with TRBD2. This CDR3 is built from 18 residues. Germline lookup yields CDR1 ENHRY and CDR2 SYGVKD. The junction had 9 bases not matched to a gene; V was cut back by 2 bases and J by 0 bases.

The chain couples TRBV29-1 to TRBJ1-1, with 7 bases lining up with TRBD1. CDR1 and CDR2 from the germline V gene are SQVTM and ANQGSEA. This CDR3 has 13 residues. V gave up 4 bases and J gave up 4 bases; unmatched junction bases: 6. The CDR3 protein is CSVVRQGGTEAFF. The DNA for the CDR3 is TGCAGCGTTGTGAGACAGGGAGGCACTGAAGCTTTCTTT. Combining the CDR3 with reference TRBV29-1 and TRBJ1-1 gives the whole variable domain SAVISQKPSRDICQRGTSLTIQCQVDSQVTMMFWYRQQPGQSLTLIATANQGSEATYESGFVIDKFPISRPNLTFSTLTVSNMSPEDSSIYLCSVVRQGGTEAFFGQGTRLTVV.

This clone was seen only a few times. The J gene is TRBJ1-1, the V gene TRBV19, with TRBD1 identical over 7 bases. The germline CDR1 and CDR2 sequences are LNHDA and SQIVND (reference sequence). The trim removed 3 bases at V and 11 bases at J, leaving 6 bases unmatched. The CDR3 is made up of 12 amino acids. The CDR3 sequence is CASSIQQGTAFF. Written as DNA, the CDR3 is TGTGCCAGTAGTATTCAACAGGGGACCGCTTTCTTT.

The chain is built from TRBV7-2 and TRBJ2-2, with 9 bases lining up with TRBD1. Trimming cost V 7 bases and J 6 bases; bases outside gene matches: 6. This CDR3 contains 14 residues. The germline V gene encodes CDR1 SGHTA and CDR2 FQGNSA. As DNA, the CDR3 is TGTGCCAGCACCGGGACAGGGATGGCCGGGGAGCTGTTTTTT. Protein product: CASTGTGMAGELFF.

DNA for the CDR3: TGCGCCAGCAGCCTTGTAAAATCGGAGACCCAGTACTTC. Protein: CASSLVKSETQYF. This chain uses TRBV4-3 with TRBJ2-5; no firm D call. Trimming removed 4 bases at V and 5 bases at J, with 11 bases between. Germline V gene data show CDR1 as LGHNA and CDR2 as YSLEER. The CDR3 spans 13 residues.

J is TRBJ1-1 and V is TRBV7-2; 7 bases map to TRBD1. The germline V gene has CDR1 SGHTA and CDR2 FQGNSA. The CDR3 covers 12 residues. With 5 bases clipped from V and 6 bases from J, the junction kept 3 bases outside the gene matches. CDR3 DNA: TGTGCCAGCAGCCTCCAGGGGGCTGAAGCTTTCTTT. This sequence encodes CASSLQGAEAFF.

The DNA for the CDR3 is TGCGCCAGCAGCCAAGAGAACAGCCCCCGGTCACCCCTCCACTTT. This sequence encodes CASSQENSPRSPLHF. The chain recombines TRBV4-3 with TRBJ1-6; D remains unclear. The V gene's germline CDR1 is LGHNA and CDR2 YSLEER. With 0 bases removed from V and 10 bases from J, the gap between germline ends came to 13 bases. This CDR3 comprises 15 residues.

The chain employs TRBV1 and TRBJ1-4; the table's D call, TRBD1, was not checked against the DNA. TRBV1 is a recognized pseudogene. The CDR3 is made up of 19 amino acids. For the CDR3, the DNA is TGCACCAGCAGCTTCACAAACGGGACAGGGGGTTTCCTTAGGGAAAAACTGTTTTTT. It translates to CTSSFTNGTGGFLREKLFF.

A remark on this clone: One end of the junction does not line up with germline, which may come from a read error. The V and J genes are TRBV5-6 and TRBJ1-4; the match to TRBD1 covers 10 bases. CDR3 length: 12 amino acids. The germline CDR1 and CDR2 sequences are SGHDT and YYEEEE. CDR3 residues: CASSFFGGQGCF. The CDR3 DNA reads TGTGCCAGCAGCTTCTTTGGGGGACAGGGGTGTTTT.

V usage is TRBV2 and J usage is TRBJ2-1, with TRBD2 identical over 8 bases. With 7 bases clipped from V and 7 bases from J, the junction kept 15 bases outside the gene matches. The CDR3 sequence is 16 residues long. Germline CDR1 reads SNHLY; CDR2 reads FYNNEI. The CDR3 nucleotides read TGTGCCAGCACCGCAGCCGGGGGGGGCGGTCGGAATGAGCAGTTCTTC. Translated, it gives CASTAAGGGGRNEQFF.

The J gene is TRBJ2-1, the V gene TRBV11-3, with 8 bases lining up with TRBD1. The junction had 2 bases not matched to a gene; V was cut back by 3 bases and J by 4 bases. The CDR3 extends over 14 amino acids. Germline loops: CDR1 SGHNT, CDR2 YENEEA. Written as DNA, the CDR3 is TGTGCCAGCAGCTTGACAGGGGATTACAATGAGCAGTTCTTC. Translation gives CASSLTGDYNEQFF.

V and J are TRBV7-9 and TRBJ2-7, with 7 bases matching TRBD1. The CDR3 has 14 amino acids. CDR1 and CDR2 (germline): SEHNR, FQNEAQ (reference sequence). V lost 5 bases, J lost 0 bases, and 4 bases stayed unmatched. The CDR3 region has the DNA TGTGCCAGCAGCCACAGGGACAGCTCCTACGAGCAGTACTTC. This codes for CASSHRDSSYEQYF.

The chain employs TRBV6-6 and TRBJ2-5; D gene unclear. Germline V gene lookup returns CDR1 MNHNY and CDR2 SVGAGI (reference sequence). There are 13 residues in the CDR3. The CDR3 coding sequence is TGTGCTACAACTACTACCCCGGGCGAGACCCAGTACTTC. This gives the protein CATTTTPGETQYF.

The chain recombines TRBV13 with TRBJ2-7; D possibly corresponds to TRBD1 (5 bases). The V end was cut by 5 bases, the J end by 3 bases, with 8 bases between. The CDR3 is made up of 12 amino acids. CDR1 PRHDT and CDR2 FYEKMQ come from the germline V gene (reference sequence). Here the CDR3 reads CASSLRGYEQYF. CDR3 in DNA: TGTGCCAGCAGCCTAAGGGGCTACGAGCAGTACTTC.

This clone was observed a few times. The V and J genes are TRBV30 and TRBJ1-1; 9 bases fit TRBD1. The CDR3 runs to 17 residues. Germline V gene sequence: CDR1 GTSNPN, CDR2 SVGIG (reference sequence). J was trimmed by 7 bases and V by 5 bases; bases with no gene match: 20. CDR3 in DNA: TGTGCCTGGTCGGGGACAGGGCATGTTGGGTTGGGGGGTGAAGCTTTCTTT. Translating gives CAWSGTGHVGLGGEAFF.